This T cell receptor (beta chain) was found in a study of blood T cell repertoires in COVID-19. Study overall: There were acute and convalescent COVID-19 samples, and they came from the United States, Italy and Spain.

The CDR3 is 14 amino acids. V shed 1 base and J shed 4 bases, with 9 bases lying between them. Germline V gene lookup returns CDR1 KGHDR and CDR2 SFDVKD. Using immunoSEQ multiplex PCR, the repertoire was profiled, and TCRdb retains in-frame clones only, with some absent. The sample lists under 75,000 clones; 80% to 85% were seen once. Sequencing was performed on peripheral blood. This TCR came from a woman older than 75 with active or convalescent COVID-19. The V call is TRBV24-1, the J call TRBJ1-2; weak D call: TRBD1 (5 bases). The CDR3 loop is CATSDFRGAYGYTF. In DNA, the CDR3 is TGTGCCACCAGTGATTTCCGTGGGGCCTATGGCTACACCTTC.